This T cell receptor beta chain came from a study of blood T cells in healthy people across ages. Per-sample yields of isolated PBMCs were at least 6 million. General study results and limits: Long-lived donors exceeded aged donors in naive CD4+ cells and diversity.

The CDR3 has 21 amino acids. Germline values: CDR1 SGHAT, CDR2 FQDESV (reference sequence). Trimming took 5 bases from V and 7 from J; bases not matched to a gene: 28. A note on this clonotype: Its antigen is unknown.

A sample-barcoded 5' primer and a J-beta primer mix were used in a second PCR of about 7 to 11 cycles. A single record per CDR3 protein comes from TCRdb applying MiXCR to the 5' RACE reads. The table shows approximately 1.5 million distinct CDR3 sequences, with almost 35% occurring only once. The receptor comes from a woman in her twenties or thirties in good health. V gene TRBV11-1 combines with J gene TRBJ2-5; the match to TRBD1 covers 10 bases. Material: blood. The CDR3 sequence is CASSARGTGVSGGRGTRTQYF. DNA for the CDR3: TGTGCCAGCAGCGCTCGGGGGACAGGGGTATCTGGAGGAAGAGGAACAAGGACCCAGTACTTC. Drawing the rest from reference TRBV11-1 and TRBJ2-5, the complete variable domain is EAEVAQSPRYKITEKSQAVAFWCDPISGHATLYWYRQILGQGPELLVQFQDESVVDDSQLPKDRFSAERLKGVDSTLKIQPAELGDSAMYLCASSARGTGVSGGRGTRTQYFGPGTRLLVL.